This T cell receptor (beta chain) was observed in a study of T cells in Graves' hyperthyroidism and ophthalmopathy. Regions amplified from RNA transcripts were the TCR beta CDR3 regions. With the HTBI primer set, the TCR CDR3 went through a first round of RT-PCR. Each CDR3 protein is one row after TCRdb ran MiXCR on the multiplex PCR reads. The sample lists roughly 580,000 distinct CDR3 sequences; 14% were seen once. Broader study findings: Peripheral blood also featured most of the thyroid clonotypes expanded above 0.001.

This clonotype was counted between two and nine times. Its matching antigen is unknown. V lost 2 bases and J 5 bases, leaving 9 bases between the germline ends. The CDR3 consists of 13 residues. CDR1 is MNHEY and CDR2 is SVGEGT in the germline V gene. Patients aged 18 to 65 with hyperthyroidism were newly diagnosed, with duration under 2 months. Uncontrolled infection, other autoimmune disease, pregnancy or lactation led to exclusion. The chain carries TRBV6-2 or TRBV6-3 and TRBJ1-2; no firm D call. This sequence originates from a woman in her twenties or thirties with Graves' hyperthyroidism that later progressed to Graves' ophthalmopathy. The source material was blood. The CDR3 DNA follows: TGTGCCAGCAGTTACGAGGGAGGGTATGGCTACACCTTC. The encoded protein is CASSYEGGYGYTF.